This T cell receptor (beta chain) emerged from a study of cytomegalovirus exposure and HLA in healthy donors (dated by TCRdb to the late 2010s). Broadly, across the study: An earlier analysis of about 560 of the donors reported 276 Gb of sequence data and 90 million to 120 million unique TCR beta sequences obtained from about 180 million T cells. Roughly 300 gigabases of sequencing data and around 80 million unique TCR sequences made up an early release that covered under 750 HLA-typed donors. Among the approximately 400 genotyped donors, 75% to 90% belonged to the genetic ancestry cluster associated with self-reported Caucasian donors. The study was designed to test whether signatures of past pathogen exposure could be identified by cataloging public T cell receptors. The study profiled the T cell repertoires of 666 subjects by immunosequencing and related them to cytomegalovirus serostatus. Besides the first cohort of 500 to 700 subjects, a separate validation cohort made up of 120 or so different subjects was used. The study combined high-throughput TCR immunosequencing, statistical association of individual TCRs with disease status, and machine learning to predict cytomegalovirus infection status. To study patterns of TCR occurrence, a later analysis re-analyzed previously published TCR beta repertoires from 666 donors and added high-resolution HLA genotyping. The later analysis used no new phenotypic data to find candidate immune exposures, relying instead on TCR beta sequences and their occurrence across donors. To decide whether each TCR beta V gene segment behaved as functional or pseudogenic, an earlier analysis of several hundred of the donors relied on high-throughput TCR beta sequencing. Alongside the repertoire data, information on donor age, sex, ethnicity and CMV serostatus was compiled. In a later genetic analysis, genome-wide SNP genotypes for about 65% of the roughly 670 donors were used, and that subset was treated as a discovery cohort. Every repertoire in the discovery cohort had been generated on one and the same sequencing platform. Both class I and class II loci were covered by HLA typing, at four-digit resolution. The number of typed donors differed by locus: 629-630 for A, B, C, DRB1 and DQB1; some 500 for DQA1; some 610 for DPA1; and 400 to 480 for DPB1. Roughly five DR-DQ haplotypes were handled as single units for association and clustering, since linkage in the cohort was strong. Across some 400 genotyped donors of the cohort, an average of roughly 230,000 unique TCR beta nucleotide sequences per donor were sequenced, and roughly 20% of those sequences were non-productive. Broad study findings and their caveats: Because some donors lacked HLA typing at each locus, the association tests relied only on the typed subset. A later analysis found that TCR association rates varied across HLA loci, with DRB1 alleles showing the most associated TCRs and HLA-C alleles the fewest. In a later genetic analysis, a missense DCLRE1C variant was associated with V-gene and J-gene trimming of TCR beta chains, and the association was replicated in an independent cohort. An earlier analysis of approximately 540 of the donors showed that most TCR beta V segments appeared in productive rearrangements either about 87% or about 30% of the time, which broadly matched IMGT annotations. This cohort had only TCR beta chains sequenced, and the lack of alpha or paired-chain data limited which features could be detected. Specific HLA alleles were associated with 15,000 to 20,000 TCR beta sequences at a false discovery rate of 0.05 in a later analysis. Assigning TCR associations to individual alleles was difficult when HLA alleles, especially DR and DQ, strongly co-occurred. The study listed 164 TCR beta chains as associated with cytomegalovirus. Most CMV-associated TCR beta chains appeared to be HLA-restricted in a later analysis, and the HLA associations seemed to be driven largely by CMV exposure. In both the original and validation cohorts, the classifier was reported to diagnose cytomegalovirus status with high specificity and sensitivity. In vitro tests confirmed that a few of the cytomegalovirus-associated TCR beta chains recognize cytomegalovirus antigens. According to a later analysis, parvovirus B19, influenza, CMV and Epstein-Barr virus appeared linked to several top co-occurrence clusters. The authors suggested that the approach could potentially be extended to other disease states and immunological phenotypes. CMV serostatus was the only immune exposure information available for the cohort. A cluster of highly shared sequence variants was judged likely to represent a technical artifact of the sequencing pipeline. A further reported finding was that TCR beta sequences accurately predicted the HLA-A and HLA-B alleles for most subjects in the first cohort. Linkage disequilibrium might explain the correlated functional status among segregating V segments, but an unknown experimental factor could not be ruled out. Sequencing depth was assumed to be roughly uniform across donors in the presence/absence analyses, though that assumption may not hold. While some public TCRs were present in many individuals, most TCR sequences turned up only very rarely across donors. Compared with the roughly 670-donor mean, donors in an Asian-associated ancestry cluster had fewer N-insertions in productive TCRs, according to a later genetic analysis. Compared with equally common non-associated chains, HLA-associated TCR beta chains in a later analysis were more clonally expanded and had lower generation probabilities. The earlier analysis of 587 of the donors excluded around 17 rarely observed V segments, including chromosome 9 orphons, because counts were too low. Because the 87-base-pair reads could not distinguish some IMGT-functional V segments, including TRBV6-2 and TRBV6-3, those segments were excluded.

Comments on this clone: Its antigen is not yet known. No much larger clone is present one base from it, and per-base qualities are unavailable.

Library generation was performed with the immunoSEQ multiplex PCR assay. The multiplex PCR relied on a mix of 60 forward primers for TCR Vbeta segments and 13 reverse primers for TCR Jbeta segments. Amplification of the CDR3 region of rearranged TCR beta genes was performed with a multiplex PCR assay on genomic DNA. On the Illumina HiSeq System, the amplified TCR beta libraries were sequenced as 87-base-pair reads. On the authors' methods: In a later analysis, tens of millions of unique TCR beta chains were counted across the 500 to 850 repertoires, and approximately 11 million of these chains were shared by at least two donors. A nearest-neighbor algorithm error-corrected the raw reads and collapsed the reads into unique sequences, merging closely related sequences to remove PCR and sequencing errors. Alignment of CDR3 sequences to IMGT reference sequences was used to assign V, D and J gene segments. For a sequence to be retained, a match of at least six nucleotides was required to both a V gene segment and a J gene segment. A rearrangement was called productive if the CDR3 had no stop codons and remained in frame with V and J, and every other rearrangement was called non-productive. Following IMGT convention, CDR3 was defined as the stretch from the second conserved V-encoded cysteine up to the conserved J-encoded phenylalanine. The earlier analysis of fewer than 750 of the donors excluded sequences that lacked an unambiguous match to a single V gene segment. In an earlier analysis of approximately 590 of the donors, a V segment was called functional when productive rearrangements were above 56.7%, and segregating when the standard deviation between donors exceeded 5%. To diagnose cytomegalovirus status from the catalog of TCR beta chain sequences, a statistical classification framework was built. A later analysis assigned V and J genes by comparing TCR nucleotide sequences with IMGT/GENE-DB human TR gene sequences. In a later analysis, CDR3 sequences and most-parsimonious VDJ recombination scenarios were assigned using the TCRdist pipeline. In a later analysis, each TCR beta chain was defined by its CDR3 amino acid sequence together with its V-gene family, and reads without a unique V-gene family were excluded. As a way to deal with suspected cross-contamination and a sequencing artifact, a later analysis dropped hundreds of nucleotide sequences that were highly shared and had low generation probability. For each public chain, a later analysis derived a clonal expansion index from normalized ranks of inferred template counts within each repertoire. A later analysis computed generation probabilities with a VDJ recombination model fitted to out-of-frame rearrangements, and checked the results against IGoR. In a later analysis, TCR-TCR, TCR-HLA and TCR-CMV co-occurrence was scored with hypergeometric tests, and a repertoire-size bias correction was applied to TCR pairs. In a later analysis, false discovery rates were estimated by permuting HLA or CMV assignments 20 times. In a later analysis, co-occurring TCRs were grouped using DBSCAN, with TCRdist sequence similarity added in when clustering inside HLA-allele-positive subsets. Repertoires with fewer than 30,000 or more than 120,000 public chains, plus five repertoires with anomalous nucleotide sharing, were excluded from co-occurrence clustering. The table was pulled from immuneACCESS by TCRdb, which kept in-frame rearrangements only. Such tables lose some clones; where checked, under half of the loss comes from unresolved V genes, and the rest has no known cause. V and J calls and clone size are copied from that table; D and trimming were computed from the DNA. This sample is represented by around 150,000 clones; roughly 85% of them were singletons. The ten biggest clones cover approximately 0.89% of the sample.

Spanning cysteine to phenylalanine, the CDR3 consists of 15 amino acids. Of the read, only the CDR3 DNA is kept; its 45 bases are in frame from base 1. The germline V gene gives CDR1 as MGHRA and CDR2 as YSYEKL. V lost 5 bases and J lost 8 bases; the stretch between them is 19 bases long. The cohort comprised under 700 healthy bone marrow donors. All cohort members were sampled while nominally healthy, although unrecorded immune exposures were likely present. The donor was CMV seropositive and belonged to the group of over 250 seropositive cohort members. Each donor provided a peripheral blood sample, and peripheral blood mononuclear cells were used for TCR beta sequencing. Genomic DNA was extracted from the blood cell samples with the Qiagen DNeasy Blood Extraction Kit.

Input material: PBMCs. In this chain, TRBV4-1 is recombined with TRBJ2-1; perhaps TRBD1 is the D gene, with 6 bases matching. The receptor's source is a woman between 45 and 65 years old in good health and CMV-seropositive. The CDR3 here reads CASSNNDRLGDEQFF. The nucleotide sequence is TGCGCCAGCAGCAACAATGACAGGCTAGGGGATGAGCAGTTCTTC.